These 2 T cell receptor beta chains originate from one sample sequenced in a study of cytomegalovirus exposure and HLA in healthy donors. PCR primers comprised 60 Vbeta and 13 Jbeta primers. Profiled with immunoSEQ multiplex PCR; TCRdb holds only in-frame clones, not every one. The sample lists 100,000 or so clones; roughly 69% were seen once. Sequenced sample: PBMCs. The source is a woman in her 30s in good health and CMV-seronegative.

This chain connects TRBV7-2 to TRBJ2-3; 11 bases agree with TRBD2. Germline V gives CDR1 SGHTA, CDR2 FQGNSA. The CDR3 covers 15 residues. V was pared by 5 bases and J by 4 bases, with 5 bases of the junction left unmatched. The CDR3 DNA sequence: TGTGCCAGCAGCCGTACTAGCGGGAGCGCAGATACGCAGTATTTT. It specifies CASSRTSGSADTQYF.

The chain has TRBV5-6 and TRBJ1-3; D gene uncertain. Trimming stripped 4 bases from V and 4 bases from J, with 9 bases between. The CDR3 is 13 amino acids. Germline V lookup: CDR1 SGHDT, CDR2 YYEEEE. CDR3 sequence (DNA): TGTGCCAGCAGCCTGGCCCCGGGAAACACCATATATTTT. Its protein is CASSLAPGNTIYF.